These 23 T cell receptor beta chains came from one sample sequenced in a study of regulatory T cells in long-lasting Graves disease. The TCR beta library used iRepertoire HTBI primers with Arm-PCR amplification of CDR3. From the multiplex PCR reads, TCRdb called clonotypes with MiXCR, one entry per CDR3 protein. The sample yields a few hundred thousand distinct CDR3 sequences, 21% seen once. As to time point: persistent/refractory GD, antithyroid drugs over 5 years with positive TRAb. RNA from PBMCs was the source of the TCR library. The specimen comprised peripheral blood mononuclear cells (PBMCs), sampled when the disease was refractory, from a patient treated with antithyroid drugs. The receptors stem from a female donor with Graves disease.

This clonotype was seen more than once but under ten times. The chain combines TRBV6-5 with TRBJ2-1; D remains ambiguous. Germline loops: CDR1 MNHEY, CDR2 SVGAGI. CDR3 length: 16 amino acids. Trimming removed 2 bases at V and 0 bases at J, with 11 bases between. The CDR3 here is CASSYNSVYSYNEQFF. For the CDR3, the DNA is TGTGCCAGCAGTTACAACAGCGTCTACTCCTACAATGAGCAGTTCTTC.

This clonotype came up a few times. This chain connects TRBV3-1 to TRBJ2-7; 12 bases fit TRBD2. CDR1 LGHDT and CDR2 YNNKEL come from the germline V gene (reference sequence). There are 19 residues in the CDR3. Trimming removed 2 bases from V and 3 bases from J; junction bases left unmatched: 14. The CDR3 protein is CASSQQTSGSFLGLYEQYF. The CDR3, as DNA: TGTGCCAGCAGCCAACAGACTAGCGGGAGCTTTTTGGGGCTCTACGAGCAGTACTTC.

There are a few counts of this clonotype. The rearrangement uses TRBV20-1 and TRBJ2-7; 8 nucleotides align to TRBD2. The trim removed 1 base at V and 9 bases at J, leaving 11 bases unmatched. CDR3 size: 14 residues. Germline V gene lookup returns CDR1 DFQATT and CDR2 SNEGSKA (reference sequence). The CDR3 sequence is CSARVDGRAGTQYF. The CDR3 DNA sequence: TGCAGTGCTAGAGTAGACGGGAGGGCTGGAACGCAGTACTTC.

This clonotype was counted ten times or more. The V and J genes are TRBV29-1 and TRBJ2-5; 7 bases align to TRBD1. The CDR3 sequence is 13 residues long. Germline V gene lookup returns CDR1 SQVTM and CDR2 ANQGSEA. V dropped 5 bases and J dropped 1; count of bases not matched to a gene: 4. The CDR3 loop is CSVLGQAQETQYF. For the CDR3, the DNA is TGCAGCGTTCTTGGACAGGCCCAAGAGACCCAGTACTTC.

The rearrangement uses TRBV7-9 and TRBJ2-1; the D gene is possibly TRBD2 (5 bases). V was pared by 5 bases and J by 0 bases, with 14 bases between. The CDR3 sequence is 16 residues long. The germline gives CDR1 SEHNR, CDR2 FQNEAQ (reference sequence). CDR3 in amino acids: CASSPRSGPSYNEQFF. For the CDR3, the DNA is TGTGCCAGCAGCCCCCGAAGCGGCCCCTCCTACAATGAGCAGTTCTTC.

This clonotype showed up just a few times. This rearrangement joins TRBV11-2 to TRBJ2-7, with D possibly TRBD1 on 5 matching bases. V lost 5 bases to trimming and J lost 5 bases, with 19 bases between them. This CDR3 is built from 15 residues. The germline gives CDR1 SGHAT, CDR2 FQNNGV. CDR3 in amino acids: CASSPVGQGAHEQYF. In DNA form, the CDR3 reads TGTGCCAGCAGCCCAGTGGGTCAAGGGGCCCACGAGCAGTACTTC. Based on the CDR3 plus reference TRBV11-2 and TRBJ2-7, the full variable domain is EAGVAQSPRYKIIEKRQSVAFWCNPISGHATLYWYQQILGQGPKLLIQFQNNGVVDDSQLPKDRFSAERLKGVDSTLKIQPAKLEDSAVYLCASSPVGQGAHEQYFGPGTRLTVT.

This clonotype was observed at least ten times. V gene TRBV20-1 combines with J gene TRBJ1-1, with TRBD1 as a possible D gene (6 bases). CDR3 length: 13 residues. The germline gives CDR1 DFQATT, CDR2 SNEGSKA (reference sequence). V lost 6 bases to trimming and J lost 0 bases, with 11 bases between them. The CDR3 spells CSARGSLNTEAFF. The CDR3 region has the DNA TGCAGTGCGAGGGGGAGTTTGAACACTGAAGCTTTCTTT.

This clonotype was found many times. The chain carries TRBV11-2 and TRBJ2-5, with 8 nucleotides matching TRBD2. Losses at the gene ends were 0 bases for V and 3 bases for J; bases not matched to a gene: 0. The CDR3 contains 14 residues. Looked up from germline, CDR1 is SGHAT and CDR2 is FQNNGV. The CDR3 protein is CASSLELAEETQYF. The CDR3 DNA reads TGTGCCAGCAGCTTAGAACTAGCGGAAGAGACCCAGTACTTC.

This clonotype showed up many times. The rearrangement links TRBV7-2 to TRBJ2-5, with unresolved D. Germline lookup yields CDR1 SGHTA and CDR2 FQGNSA. The V and J ends lost 4 bases and 9 bases respectively, with 18 bases between them. The CDR3 totals 14 residues. CDR3 amino acids: CASSSRGSARAQYF. Here the CDR3 DNA reads TGTGCCAGCAGCTCCCGTGGCTCAGCCCGGGCCCAGTACTTC.

This clonotype was counted only a few times. In DNA, the CDR3 is TGTGCCAGCAGCTTCTCCAAGACCGGGGAGCTGTTTTTT. This codes for CASSFSKTGELFF. The rearrangement joins TRBV7-3 to TRBJ2-2; D ambiguous. The germline V and J ends were trimmed by 3 bases and 5 bases, with 7 bases remaining between them. This CDR3 is 13 amino acids long. Germline assignment: CDR1 SGHTA and CDR2 FQGTGA.

The chain uses TRBV20-1 and TRBJ2-3; the match to TRBD2 covers 9 bases. Looked up from germline, CDR1 is DFQATT and CDR2 is SNEGSKA (reference sequence). V lost 6 bases, J lost 2 bases, and 12 bases stayed unmatched. The CDR3 length is 16 residues. CDR3 in DNA: TGCAGTGCCCCGAGGGGGGCTAGCGGGAACACAGATACGCAGTATTTT. It specifies CSAPRGASGNTDTQYF.

This chain uses TRBV5-1 with TRBJ2-6; D is tentatively TRBD1 or TRBD2 (5 bases each). Trimming took off 0 bases at V and 4 bases at J, with 20 bases between the two ends. CDR3 length equals 19 residues. Per germline, CDR1 SGHRS and CDR2 YFSETQ. The CDR3 sequence is CASSLARGVRASGANVLTF. Written as DNA, the CDR3 is TGCGCCAGCAGCTTGGCGAGGGGTGTTAGAGCTTCCGGGGCCAACGTCCTGACTTTC. Drawing the rest from reference TRBV5-1 and TRBJ2-6, the complete variable domain is KAGVTQTPRYLIKTRGQQVTLSCSPISGHRSVSWYQQTPGQGLQFLFEYFSETQRNKGNFPGRFSGRQFSNSRSEMNVSTLELGDSALYLCASSLARGVRASGANVLTFGAGSRLTVL.

There are many counts of this clonotype. The chain couples TRBV2 to TRBJ2-1; 10 bases agree with TRBD2. The CDR3 is 15 amino acids. CDR1 and CDR2 (germline): SNHLY, FYNNEI. V lost 7 bases, J lost 5 bases, and 8 bases stayed unmatched. CDR3 sequence reads: CASTPSLAGNNEQFF. As DNA, the CDR3 is TGTGCCAGCACCCCCTCACTAGCGGGAAACAATGAGCAGTTCTTC.

There are many counts of this clonotype. The rearrangement uses TRBV6-5 and TRBJ2-5; the match to TRBD2 covers 13 bases. After removal of 1 base from V and 5 bases from J, the junction contained 4 bases not matched to a gene. The CDR3 sequence is 16 residues long. Germline CDR1 and CDR2: MNHEY and SVGAGI. The CDR3 loop is CASSYWTSGSTETQYF. For the CDR3, the DNA is TGTGCCAGCAGTTACTGGACTAGCGGGAGTACGGAGACCCAGTACTTC.

This chain uses TRBV4-1 with TRBJ1-4, with a weak D call TRBD1 (6 bases). The CDR3 has 14 amino acids. Between the trimmed V and J ends, which lost 4 bases and 4 bases, there was a span of 10 bases. Germline CDR1 is MGHRA and CDR2 is YSYEKL. CDR3 region: CASSLQGDNEKLFF. The CDR3 nucleotides read TGCGCCAGCAGCCTACAGGGTGATAATGAAAAACTGTTTTTT.

The rearrangement links TRBV4-1 to TRBJ1-1; D call uncertain. Germline CDR1 reads MGHRA; CDR2 reads YSYEKL. CDR3 length: 13 amino acids. V shed 5 bases and J shed 2 bases, with 9 bases lying between them. CDR3: CASSTGFNTEAFF. Written as DNA, the CDR3 is TGCGCCAGCAGCACGGGATTTAACACTGAAGCTTTCTTT.

Comments on this clonotype: Just one base apart from a much larger clone, this may be a read error. The rearrangement links TRBV6-6 to TRBJ2-5; D may be TRBD1 (6 bases). The CDR3 spans 15 residues. In germline, CDR1 is MNHNY, CDR2 SVGAGI (reference sequence). The CDR3 spells CASSYSPNRGDIQCF. In nucleotides, the CDR3 is TGTGCCAGCAGTTACTCGCCCAACAGAGGGGACATTCAGTGCTTC.

This chain links TRBV7-3 with TRBJ2-1, with unresolved D. V lost 1 base to trimming and J lost 0 bases, with 10 bases between them. The CDR3 is 16 residues long. The germline CDR1 and CDR2 sequences are SGHTA and FQGTGA. DNA of the CDR3: TGTGCCAGCAGCTTAAATCCGGGTGGCTCCTACAATGAGCAGTTCTTC. As protein: CASSLNPGGSYNEQFF.

A few counts support this clonotype. This rearrangement joins TRBV7-2 to TRBJ2-7, with TRBD2 matching over 9 bases. Germline CDR1 reads SGHTA; CDR2 reads FQGNSA. The CDR3 loop spans 16 amino acids. The junction had 9 bases not matched to a gene; V was cut back by 4 bases and J by 2 bases. In DNA form, the CDR3 reads TGTGCCAGCAGCTACCTGGTTGGCGGGAGGGCCTACGAGCAGTACTTC. Its translation: CASSYLVGGRAYEQYF.

With regard to this clonotype: A single base separates this from a much larger clone, so it may be a read error. The V and J genes are TRBV20-1 and TRBJ2-5; perhaps TRBD2 as D (5 bases). The CDR3 runs 14 residues. V was cut by 2 bases and J by 2 bases, with 12 bases left in between. The V gene's germline CDR1 is DFQATT and CDR2 SNEGSKA (reference sequence). CDR3 sequence reads: CSARTSGKQETQYF. CDR3 DNA: TGCAGTGCTAGAACGTCGGGGAAACAAGAGACCCAGTACTTC.

V gene TRBV7-3 combines with J gene TRBJ1-2, with 7 bases aligning to TRBD1. Germline lookup yields CDR1 SGHTA and CDR2 FQGTGA. The junction had 17 bases not matched to a gene; V was cut back by 5 bases and J by 8 bases. The CDR3 contains 16 residues. CDR3 protein: CASSRDPPGQPQGYTF. The CDR3 DNA sequence: TGTGCCAGCAGCCGCGACCCCCCGGGACAGCCTCAAGGCTACACCTTC.

This clonotype was counted at least ten times. The chain couples TRBV2 to TRBJ2-7; D is unresolved. Deletions cut 6 bases from V and 6 bases from J, with 18 bases between. Germline V CDR1 and CDR2: SNHLY, FYNNEI. The CDR3 covers 14 residues. The CDR3 spells CASSHPDGTLEQYF. CDR3 nucleotides: TGTGCCAGCAGCCACCCGGACGGAACACTCGAGCAGTACTTC.

This clonotype was seen a few times. The gene calls are TRBV7-6 and TRBJ2-2, with 11 bases fitting TRBD2. The CDR3 length is 18 residues. V shed 1 base, J shed 5 bases, and the junction held 9 bases outside the gene matches. Germline V CDR1 and CDR2: SGHVS, FNYEAQ. In DNA form, the CDR3 reads TGTGCCAGCAGCTTAGAGGCGCGGCTAGCGGGAGGTACCGGGGAGCTGTTTTTT. Translated, it gives CASSLEARLAGGTGELFF.